This entry describes one T cell receptor (beta chain). The specificity of this receptor is unknown. There are no base qualities to consult, and no much larger clone falls within one base. One collaborating source in Seattle enrolled patients during active infection and followed them longitudinally through the course of disease. The collaborating institutions used their own protocols to collect whole blood in K2EDTA tubes. For TCRbeta analysis, collaborators shipped samples in one of three forms: frozen whole blood, isolated PBMCs, or DNA extracted from either of those sample types. The source of the sample is a study of blood T cell repertoires in COVID-19 (dated by TCRdb to 2020 to 2022). Study-wide context: Samples covering the acute and convalescent phases of COVID-19 were provided by collaborators in the United States, Italy and Spain. The sample metadata nearly always contained a de-identified subject ID, COVID-19 status, age in years and sex. A freely available public database, intended as a resource for researchers studying the immune response to SARS-CoV-2, is where the repertoires were released. HLA class I and class II types, where available, came from metadata supplied by the sample provider rather than from assay-based typing. Subjects who had been exposed to COVID-19, were actively infected with it, or had recovered from it provided the deeply sampled blood TCRbeta repertoires that made up the dataset. Samples came from the ongoing ImmuneRACE study (first 160 participants) plus 1,254 subjects from 6 global collaborators. The prospective study material was composed of cDNA or gDNA derived from T cells, B-cell-depleted T cells, or PBMCs. Study-wide conclusions, independent of this receptor: Clinical and demographic metadata were provided uncurated, with the amount varying by source and participant.

TCRbeta CDR3 regions were amplified from genomic DNA using the immunoSEQ Assay, a bias-controlled multiplex PCR. As for how the authors treated the data: The number of nucleated cells in each sample was estimated by amplification of reference gene primers within the assay. Sequence reads were collapsed and filtered to measure the absolute abundance of every unique TCRbeta CDR3 rearrangement. For each sample, productive Simpson clonality was calculated by taking the square root of Simpson's diversity index across productive rearrangements. Imported from immuneACCESS, the table was reduced by TCRdb to in-frame sequences with V and J called. These copies leave out some clones; in studies compared against another copy, an unresolved V gene accounts for under half, and the cause of the remainder is not known. V and J calls and clone size are those listed in that table; D and trimming were worked out from the DNA. Within this sample are 150,000 to 200,000 clones, with roughly 84% of them counted one time only. The ten most abundant clones make up 15% to 20% of the sample.

CDR1 LNHDA and CDR2 SQIVND were looked up in the germline V gene (reference sequence). Trimmed from V: 4 bases; trimmed from J: 7 bases; junction bases lacking a gene match: 13. There are 16 amino acids in the CDR3, from cysteine to phenylalanine inclusive. The CDR3 DNA has 48 bases and is translated from base 1. The chain was built from TRBV19 and TRBJ2-1; 7 of the junction bases match TRBD2. Sequenced input: peripheral blood. This clonotype was sampled from a person aged 70 to 85 with COVID-19, enrolled during active disease. The sequenced DNA: TGTGCCAGTAGTAGACCTAGCGGAACCGCTTGGAATGAGCAGTTCTTC. Its product reads: CASSRPSGTAWNEQFF.